This T cell receptor (beta chain) was observed in a study of regulatory T cells in long-lasting Graves disease. Findings and limits, study-wide: Few sampled subjects may have lowered accuracy. The number of shared public clonotypes was higher in persistent patients (roughly 2,800) than new patients (more than 850). Patients with persistent disease showed a bias toward TRBV28, TRBJ1-2 and TRBJ2-5.

This CDR3 is 13 amino acids long. The V end was cut by 1 base, the J end by 5 bases, with 10 bases between. Germline V gene data show CDR1 as SQVTM and CDR2 as ANQGSEA. This clonotype was seen at least ten times. The antigen is unknown. Time point: newly diagnosed GD, antithyroid drugs for less than 3 months. Extracted PBMC RNA gave rise to the TCR library. Through Arm-PCR of CDR3 regions and iRepertoire HTBI primers, TCR beta libraries were built. MiXCR, run by TCRdb on the multiplex PCR reads, gives a single entry per CDR3 protein. The data contain 530,000 or so distinct CDR3 sequences, approximately 13% of them seen just once; the ten biggest clones take up roughly 10%. The sample was also reused in another study, on T cells in Graves' hyperthyroidism and ophthalmopathy. That source reports: With the HTBI primer set, the TCR CDR3 went through a first round of RT-PCR.

The receptor's source is a man aged 25 to 40 with Graves disease. Sequenced here: peripheral blood mononuclear cells (PBMCs), sampled at new diagnosis, from a patient treated with antithyroid drugs. J is TRBJ2-3 and V is TRBV29-1; D remains ambiguous. CDR3 bases: TGCAGCGTTGAAGTCCCGTTCGGAGATACGCAGTATTTT. Its protein is CSVEVPFGDTQYF.